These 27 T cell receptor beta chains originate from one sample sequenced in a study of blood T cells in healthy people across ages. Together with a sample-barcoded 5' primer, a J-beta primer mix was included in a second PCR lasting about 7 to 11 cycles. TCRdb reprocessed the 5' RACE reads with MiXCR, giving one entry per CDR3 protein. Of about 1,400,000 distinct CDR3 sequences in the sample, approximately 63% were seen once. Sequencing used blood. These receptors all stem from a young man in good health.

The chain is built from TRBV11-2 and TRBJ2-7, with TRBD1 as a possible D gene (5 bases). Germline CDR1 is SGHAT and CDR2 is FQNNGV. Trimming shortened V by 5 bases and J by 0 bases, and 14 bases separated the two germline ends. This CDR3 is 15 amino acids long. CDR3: CASSPLGASSYEQYF. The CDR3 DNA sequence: TGTGCCAGCAGCCCATTAGGGGCCAGCTCCTACGAGCAGTACTTC. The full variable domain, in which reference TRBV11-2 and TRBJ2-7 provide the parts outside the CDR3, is EAGVAQSPRYKIIEKRQSVAFWCNPISGHATLYWYQQILGQGPKLLIQFQNNGVVDDSQLPKDRFSAERLKGVDSTLKIQPAKLEDSAVYLCASSPLGASSYEQYFGPGTRLTVT.

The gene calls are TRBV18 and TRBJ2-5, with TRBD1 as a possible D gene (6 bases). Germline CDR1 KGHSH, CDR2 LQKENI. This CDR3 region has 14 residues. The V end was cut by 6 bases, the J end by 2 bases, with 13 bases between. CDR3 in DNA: TGTGCCAGCTCCCCCCTGGACAGACAAGAGACCCAGTACTTC. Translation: CASSPLDRQETQYF.

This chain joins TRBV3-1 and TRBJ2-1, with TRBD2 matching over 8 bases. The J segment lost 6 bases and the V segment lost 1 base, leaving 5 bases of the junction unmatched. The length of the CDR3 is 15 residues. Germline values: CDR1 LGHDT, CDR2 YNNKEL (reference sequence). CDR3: CASSQGRGGRNEQFF. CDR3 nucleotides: TGTGCCAGCAGCCAAGGTCGGGGGGGGCGCAATGAGCAGTTCTTC.

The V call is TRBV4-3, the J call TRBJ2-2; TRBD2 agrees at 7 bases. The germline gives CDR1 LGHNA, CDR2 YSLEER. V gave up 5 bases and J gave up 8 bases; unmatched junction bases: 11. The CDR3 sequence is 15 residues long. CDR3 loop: CASSDSGARGGELFF. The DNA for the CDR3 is TGCGCCAGCAGCGACAGCGGGGCCAGAGGGGGGGAGCTGTTTTTT.

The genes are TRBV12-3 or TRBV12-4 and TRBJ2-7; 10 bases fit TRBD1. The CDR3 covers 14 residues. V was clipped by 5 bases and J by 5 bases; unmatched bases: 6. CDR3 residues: CASSLRQGANEQYF. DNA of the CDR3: TGTGCCAGCAGTCTCCGACAGGGGGCCAACGAGCAGTACTTC.

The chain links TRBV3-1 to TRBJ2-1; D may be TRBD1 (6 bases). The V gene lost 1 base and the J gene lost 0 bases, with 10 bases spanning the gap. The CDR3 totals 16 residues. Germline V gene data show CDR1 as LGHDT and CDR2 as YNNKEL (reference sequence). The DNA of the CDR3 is TGTGCCAGCAGCCAAGTGGGGACAACCTCCTACAATGAGCAGTTCTTC. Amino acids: CASSQVGTTSYNEQFF.

Written as DNA, the CDR3 is TGTGCCAGCAGCATCAGCGGATACGGGCGAGAGACCCAGTACTTC. Translated: CASSISGYGRETQYF. J is TRBJ2-5 and V is TRBV11-1; weak D call: TRBD2 (5 bases). Trimming pared 5 bases from V and 4 bases from J, leaving 17 bases between. The CDR3 extends over 15 amino acids. Germline V lookup: CDR1 SGHAT, CDR2 FQDESV (reference sequence).

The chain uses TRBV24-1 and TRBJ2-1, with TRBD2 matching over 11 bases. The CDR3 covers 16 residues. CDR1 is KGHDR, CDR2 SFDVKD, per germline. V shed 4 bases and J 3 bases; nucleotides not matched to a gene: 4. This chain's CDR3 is CATSETGTSGYNEQFF. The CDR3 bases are TGTGCCACCAGTGAGACCGGGACTAGCGGCTACAATGAGCAGTTCTTC.

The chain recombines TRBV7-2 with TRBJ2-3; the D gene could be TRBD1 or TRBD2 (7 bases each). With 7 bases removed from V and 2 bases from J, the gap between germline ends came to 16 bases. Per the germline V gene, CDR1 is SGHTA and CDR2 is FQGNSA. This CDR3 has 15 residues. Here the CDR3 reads CASTSGGGLTDTQYF. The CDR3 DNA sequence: TGTGCCAGCACCTCAGGGGGGGGCCTCACAGATACGCAGTATTTT.

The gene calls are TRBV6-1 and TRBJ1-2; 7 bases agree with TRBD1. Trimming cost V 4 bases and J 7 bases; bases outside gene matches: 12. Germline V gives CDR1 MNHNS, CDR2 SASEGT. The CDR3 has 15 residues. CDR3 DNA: TGTGCCAGCAGTGGATCGACAGGGACCGCTCGTGGCTACACCTTC. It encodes CASSGSTGTARGYTF.

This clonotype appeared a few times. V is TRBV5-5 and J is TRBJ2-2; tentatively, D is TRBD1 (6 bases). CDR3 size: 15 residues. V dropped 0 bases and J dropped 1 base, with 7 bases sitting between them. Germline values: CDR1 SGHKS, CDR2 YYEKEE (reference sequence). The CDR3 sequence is CASSLDRVNTGELFF. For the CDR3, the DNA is TGTGCCAGCAGCTTGGACAGGGTGAACACCGGGGAGCTGTTTTTT.

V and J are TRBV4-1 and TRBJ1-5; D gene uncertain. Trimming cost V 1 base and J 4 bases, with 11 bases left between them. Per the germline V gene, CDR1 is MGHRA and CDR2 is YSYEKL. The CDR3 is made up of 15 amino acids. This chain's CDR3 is CASSQAFRENQPQHF. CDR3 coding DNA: TGCGCCAGCAGCCAAGCTTTCCGGGAAAATCAGCCCCAGCATTTT.

The CDR3 protein is CASSQEGTGGELFF. The CDR3 DNA reads as TGCGCCAGCAGCCAAGAGGGGACAGGGGGGGAGCTGTTTTTT. The J gene is TRBJ2-2, the V gene TRBV4-1; 9 nucleotides align to TRBD1. The CDR3 is 14 residues long. J was trimmed by 8 bases and V by 0 bases; bases with no gene match: 1. Germline V gene sequence: CDR1 MGHRA, CDR2 YSYEKL.

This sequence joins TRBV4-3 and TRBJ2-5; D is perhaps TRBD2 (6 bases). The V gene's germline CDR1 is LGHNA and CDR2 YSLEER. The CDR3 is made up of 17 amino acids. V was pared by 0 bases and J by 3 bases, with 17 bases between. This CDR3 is CASSQDPLAAGKETQYF. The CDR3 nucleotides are TGCGCCAGCAGCCAAGACCCTTTAGCCGCGGGGAAAGAGACCCAGTACTTC.

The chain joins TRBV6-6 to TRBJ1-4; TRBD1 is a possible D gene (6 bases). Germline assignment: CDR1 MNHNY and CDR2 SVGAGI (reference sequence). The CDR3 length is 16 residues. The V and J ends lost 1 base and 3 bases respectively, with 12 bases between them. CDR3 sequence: CASSYLRPGANEKLFF. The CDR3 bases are TGTGCCAGCAGTTACTTACGGCCAGGGGCTAATGAAAAACTGTTTTTT.

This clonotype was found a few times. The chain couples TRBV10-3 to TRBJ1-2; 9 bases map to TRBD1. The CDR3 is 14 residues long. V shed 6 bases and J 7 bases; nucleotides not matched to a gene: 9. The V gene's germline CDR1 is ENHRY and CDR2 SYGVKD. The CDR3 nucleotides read TGTGCCATCAGGTCACAGGGGGCATTTAGTGGCTACACCTTC. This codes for CAIRSQGAFSGYTF.

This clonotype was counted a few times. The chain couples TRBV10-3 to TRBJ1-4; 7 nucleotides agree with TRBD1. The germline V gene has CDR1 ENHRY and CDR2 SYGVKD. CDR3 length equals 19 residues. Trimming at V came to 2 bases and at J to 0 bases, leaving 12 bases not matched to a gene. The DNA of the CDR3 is TGTGCCATCAGTGAGGAGGGGGCCAGGTGGAGCGCAACTAATGAAAAACTGTTTTTT. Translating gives CAISEEGARWSATNEKLFF.

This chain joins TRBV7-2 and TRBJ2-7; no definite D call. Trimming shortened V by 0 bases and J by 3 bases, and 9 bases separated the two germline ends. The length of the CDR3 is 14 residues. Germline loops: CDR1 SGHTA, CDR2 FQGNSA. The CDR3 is CASSLAARDYEQYF. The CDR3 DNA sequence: TGTGCCAGCAGCTTAGCGGCCAGAGACTACGAGCAGTACTTC.

CDR3 in amino acids: CSARKTGGPYNEQFF. The CDR3 DNA is TGCAGTGCTAGAAAAACGGGTGGCCCCTACAATGAGCAGTTCTTC. The chain joins TRBV20-1 to TRBJ2-1, with D unclear. There are 15 residues in the CDR3. The germline V gene encodes CDR1 DFQATT and CDR2 SNEGSKA (reference sequence). V lost 2 bases and J lost 2, with 13 bases in between.

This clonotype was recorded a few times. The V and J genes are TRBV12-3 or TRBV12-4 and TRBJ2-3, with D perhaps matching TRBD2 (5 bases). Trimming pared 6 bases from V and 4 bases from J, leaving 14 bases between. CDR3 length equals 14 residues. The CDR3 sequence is CASRVSLLADTQYF. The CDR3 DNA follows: TGTGCCAGCAGAGTCAGTCTACTAGCAGATACGCAGTATTTT.

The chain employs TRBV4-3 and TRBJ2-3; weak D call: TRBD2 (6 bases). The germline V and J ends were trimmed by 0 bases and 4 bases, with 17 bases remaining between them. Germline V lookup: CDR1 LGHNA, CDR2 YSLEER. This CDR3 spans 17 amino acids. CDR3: CASSQDRDWARPDTQYF. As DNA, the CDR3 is TGCGCCAGCAGCCAAGACCGGGACTGGGCCCGCCCAGATACGCAGTATTTT.

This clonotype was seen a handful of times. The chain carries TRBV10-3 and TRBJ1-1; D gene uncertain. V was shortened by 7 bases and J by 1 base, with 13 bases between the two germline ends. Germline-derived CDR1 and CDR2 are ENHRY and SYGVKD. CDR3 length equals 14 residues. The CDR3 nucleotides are TGTGCCATCACGGAGGTGCGGGGGAACACTGAAGCTTTCTTT. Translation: CAITEVRGNTEAFF.

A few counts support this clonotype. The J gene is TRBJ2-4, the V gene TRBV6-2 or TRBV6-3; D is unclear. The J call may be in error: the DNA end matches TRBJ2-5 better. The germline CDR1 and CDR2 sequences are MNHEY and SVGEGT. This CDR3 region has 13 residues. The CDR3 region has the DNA TGTGCCAGCAGTTCCCAGGTTATGGAGACCCAGTACTTC. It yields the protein CASSSQVMETQYF.

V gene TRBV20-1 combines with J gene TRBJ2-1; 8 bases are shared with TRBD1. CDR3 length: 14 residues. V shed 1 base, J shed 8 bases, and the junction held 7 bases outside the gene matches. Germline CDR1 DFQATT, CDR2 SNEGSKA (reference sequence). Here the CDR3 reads CSARAPRGRHEQFF. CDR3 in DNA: TGCAGTGCTAGAGCCCCCAGGGGGCGACATGAGCAGTTCTTC.

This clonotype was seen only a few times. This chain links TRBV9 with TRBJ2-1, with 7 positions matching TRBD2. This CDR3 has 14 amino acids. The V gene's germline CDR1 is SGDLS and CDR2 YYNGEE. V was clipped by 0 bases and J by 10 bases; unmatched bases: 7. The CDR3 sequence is CASSVGGGGLEQFF. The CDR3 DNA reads TGTGCCAGCAGCGTAGGGGGCGGGGGTCTAGAGCAGTTCTTC.

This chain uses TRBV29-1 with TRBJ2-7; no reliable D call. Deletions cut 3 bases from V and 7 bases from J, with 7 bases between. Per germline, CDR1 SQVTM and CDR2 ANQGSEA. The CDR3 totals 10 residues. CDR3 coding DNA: TGCAGCGTTGATGTGTATGAGCAGTACTTC. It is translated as CSVDVYEQYF.

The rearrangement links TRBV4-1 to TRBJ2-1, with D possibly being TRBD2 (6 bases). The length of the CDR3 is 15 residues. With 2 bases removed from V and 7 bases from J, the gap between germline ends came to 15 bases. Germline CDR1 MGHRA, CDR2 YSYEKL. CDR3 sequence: CASSQFREVVNEQFF. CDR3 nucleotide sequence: TGCGCCAGCAGCCAATTCAGGGAGGTGGTGAATGAGCAGTTCTTC.